This T cell receptor beta chain comes out of a study of T cell changes during pregnancy in multiple sclerosis. Sequenced by immunoSEQ multiplex PCR; TCRdb stores in-frame clones only, minus some. The repertoire consists of 35,000 to 45,000 clones, with about 88% occurring once and the leading ten covering approximately 4.5%. Between the trimmed V and J ends, which lost 5 bases and 2 bases, there was a span of 22 bases. CDR3 length equals 18 residues. The germline CDR1 and CDR2 sequences are SNHLY and FYNNEI. The sequences come from CD8+ T cells from peripheral blood mononuclear cells, collected in the first trimester of pregnancy. V gene TRBV2 combines with J gene TRBJ1-3; TRBD1 might be the D (5 bases). The sequence derives from a female donor with multiple sclerosis, enrolled in a pregnancy study. Here the CDR3 reads CASSLTLSGGWTGNTIYF. CDR3 sequence (DNA): TGTGCCAGCAGTCTAACACTGAGCGGGGGGTGGACTGGAAACACCATATATTTT.